The TCR beta chain under discussion was sequenced for a study of T cell responses to AZD1222 COVID-19 vaccine. Study in general: Doses given second, at about 4 or about 12 weeks, were pooled.

Study outcomes and limitations: Most donors were white British, females outnumbered males, and clonal diversity was possibly underestimated. Among spike-specific TCRs, nearly half reportedly target unmutated variant regions.

Details on this clone: The antigen is undetermined.

The assay was immunoSEQ multiplex PCR, and TCRdb's table has in-frame clones only and misses some. The sample lists 120,000 or so clones; about nine tenths were seen once. Germline loops: CDR1 SQVTM, CDR2 ANQGSEA. V was pared by 8 bases and J by 4 bases, with 14 bases between. This CDR3 has 12 residues. This specimen was peripheral blood, taken on day 0 of AZD1222 vaccination. The chain joins TRBV29-1 to TRBJ1-1, with a tentative D call TRBD1 (6 bases). This TCR was recovered from an adult in good health. The CDR3 DNA follows: TGCAGCCCCACCCGGGGGCTCACTGAAGCTTTCTTT. It codes for CSPTRGLTEAFF.